These 11 T cell receptor beta chains share one sample of origin, sequenced in a study of T cells after yellow fever vaccination. One entry per CDR3 protein, called by TCRdb with MiXCR from the 5' RACE reads. The top ten hold around 37% of the sample, which has approximately 70,000 distinct CDR3 sequences, about 7% seen once. The sample was CD8+ T cells sorted from PBMCs, taken about 41 days after the first yellow fever vaccination. Source of these receptors: a man aged 18 to 29 who received the YFV17D yellow fever vaccine.

In its sample, this clonotype was seen a few times. The gene calls are TRBV15 and TRBJ2-7; no clear D gene. Deletions cut 0 bases from V and 6 bases from J, with 6 bases between. This CDR3 is 12 amino acids long. Germline lookup yields CDR1 LNHNV and CDR2 YYDKDF (reference sequence). For the CDR3, the DNA is TGTGCCACCAGCAGAGATTTCGGCGAGCAGTACTTC. This codes for CATSRDFGEQYF.

On this clonotype itself: A much larger clone sits a single nucleotide away, making a read error possible. This chain links TRBV11-3 with TRBJ2-7, with 7 bases lining up with TRBD1. After removal of 5 bases from V and 3 bases from J, the junction contained 7 bases not matched to a gene. The CDR3 runs 14 residues. Germline values: CDR1 SGHNT, CDR2 YENEEA. CDR3 sequence: CASSPPGQYYEQYF. CDR3 nucleotide sequence: TGTGCCAGCAGCCCCCCGGGACAGTACTACGAGCAGTACTTC.

As for this clonotype: Given a much more abundant clone one base away, this may be a read error. The chain has TRBV12-3 or TRBV12-4 and TRBJ2-7; 9 bases are shared with TRBD2. The CDR3 consists of 15 residues. CDR3 sequence: CGSSPSGDTSYEQYF. As DNA, the CDR3 is TGTGGCAGCAGCCCTAGCGGGGATACCTCCTACGAGCAGTACTTC.

This clonotype showed up many times. The CDR3 reads CASSFLGQGDSPLHF. The DNA for the CDR3 is TGTGCCAGCAGTTTTCTGGGACAGGGAGATTCACCCCTCCACTTT. The chain joins TRBV27 to TRBJ1-6, with 9 bases lining up with TRBD1. CDR1 is MNHEY, CDR2 SMNVEV, per germline (reference sequence). This CDR3 is built from 15 residues. Trimming took 3 bases from V and 8 from J; bases not matched to a gene: 5.

The V gene is TRBV9, the J gene TRBJ2-3; 7 positions match TRBD2. Germline CDR1 SGDLS, CDR2 YYNGEE. The junction had 6 bases not matched to a gene; V was cut back by 3 bases and J by 2 bases. This CDR3 has 15 amino acids. CDR3 protein: CASSEAGTNTDTQYF. As DNA, the CDR3 is TGTGCCAGCAGCGAAGCCGGGACTAACACAGATACGCAGTATTTT.

This clonotype occurred a few times. The CDR3 loop is CASRNRDRGFGNTIYF. In DNA, the CDR3 is TGTGCCAGCAGAAATAGGGACAGGGGCTTTGGAAACACCATATATTTT. J is TRBJ1-3 and V is TRBV12-3 or TRBV12-4, with 10 bases that match TRBD1. V lost 6 bases, J lost 3 bases, and 8 bases stayed unmatched. The CDR3 contains 16 residues.

A few counts support this clonotype. The chain combines TRBV9 with TRBJ2-2; D is perhaps TRBD1 (5 bases). The CDR3 has 17 amino acids. Germline V gene lookup returns CDR1 SGDLS and CDR2 YYNGEE. The V gene lost 5 bases and the J gene lost 7 bases, with 24 bases spanning the gap. The chain's CDR3 is CASREHPGHSGVGELFF. The CDR3 coding sequence is TGTGCCAGCAGGGAACATCCAGGGCACAGTGGAGTCGGGGAGCTGTTTTTT.

A remark on this clonotype: Germline is not matched at one junction end, which may reflect a read error. The chain carries TRBV7-6 and TRBJ1-3, with 7 bases that match TRBD1. Germline lookup yields CDR1 SGHVS and CDR2 FNYEAQ. This CDR3 is 15 amino acids long. The CDR3 is CASSPWDSSGNPIYF. As DNA, the CDR3 is TGTGCCAGCAGTCCCTGGGACAGCTCTGGAAACCCCATATATTTT. Based on the CDR3 plus reference TRBV7-6 and TRBJ1-3, the full variable domain is GAGVSQSPRYKVTKRGQDVALRCDPISGHVSLYWYRQALGQGPEFLTYFNYEAQQDKSGLPNDRFSAERPEGSISTLTIQRTEQRDSAMYRCASSPWDSSGNPIYFGEGSWLTVV.

This clonotype has just a few counts. V usage is TRBV5-1 and J usage is TRBJ1-1, with a possible D match to TRBD1 (5 bases). Per the germline V gene, CDR1 is SGHRS and CDR2 is YFSETQ. There are 16 residues in the CDR3. The V gene lost 3 bases and the J gene lost 3 bases, with 18 bases spanning the gap. The CDR3: CASSWESRGGDTEAFF. For the CDR3, the DNA is TGCGCCAGCAGCTGGGAATCCCGGGGAGGGGACACTGAAGCTTTCTTT.

The V and J genes are TRBV4-1 and TRBJ2-7; D gene ambiguous. The V gene's germline CDR1 is MGHRA and CDR2 YSYEKL. Trimming took off 0 bases at V and 2 bases at J, with 8 bases between the two ends. CDR3 length equals 14 residues. Here the CDR3 reads CASSQESGPYEQYV. The CDR3 DNA reads TGCGCCAGCAGCCAAGAGTCCGGCCCCTACGAGCAGTACGTC.

This clonotype was seen at least ten times. CDR3 sequence reads: CASSYARLSDTGELFF. CDR3 sequence (DNA): TGTGCCAGCAGTTACGCGCGATTATCGGACACCGGGGAGCTGTTTTTT. The chain joins TRBV6-5 to TRBJ2-2; unclear D gene. Trimming took off 2 bases at V and 3 bases at J, with 13 bases between the two ends. CDR3 length equals 16 residues. Germline CDR1 is MNHEY and CDR2 is SVGAGI.